These 10 T cell receptor beta chains originate from one sample sequenced in a study of blood T cell repertoires in COVID-19. Measured with immunoSEQ multiplex PCR; TCRdb has only the in-frame clones, and not every one. The sample yields about 100,000 clones, 80% to 95% seen once. Sequenced input: peripheral blood. These receptor sequences come from a man between 65 and 80 years old with acute or convalescent COVID-19.

CDR3 coding DNA: TGTGCCAGCAAAACTGTTTACGGCCGGGATGGCTACACCTTC. It yields the protein CASKTVYGRDGYTF. This chain connects TRBV6-5 to TRBJ1-2, with D hard to call. The CDR3 covers 14 residues. With 7 bases removed from V and 6 bases from J, the gap between germline ends came to 18 bases. Germline assignment: CDR1 MNHEY and CDR2 SVGAGI.

This clone has only one observation. The genes are TRBV7-3 and TRBJ2-3, with 9 nucleotides matching TRBD2. V gave up 4 bases and J gave up 4 bases; unmatched junction bases: 3. CDR3 size: 14 residues. The germline CDR1 and CDR2 sequences are SGHTA and FQGTGA. CDR3 in DNA: TGTGCCAGCAGCTGGCGGGGGGGCCCAGATACGCAGTATTTT. This codes for CASSWRGGPDTQYF.

This chain links TRBV7-9 with TRBJ1-5, with D possibly being TRBD1 (5 bases). Germline V gene data show CDR1 as SEHNR and CDR2 as FQNEAQ (reference sequence). The CDR3 is made up of 15 amino acids. Deletions cut 5 bases from V and 1 base from J, with 12 bases between. The CDR3 DNA reads TGTGCCAGCAGCCTTACAGGAGTAAGCAATCAGCCCCAGCATTTT. Amino acids: CASSLTGVSNQPQHF.

The V call is TRBV7-9, the J call TRBJ2-7; D remains ambiguous. The CDR3 length is 13 residues. From germline, CDR1 is SEHNR and CDR2 FQNEAQ (reference sequence). The ends were cut back, 1 base at V and 3 bases at J, with 7 bases in the middle. Here the CDR3 reads CASSLGPNYEQYF. CDR3 nucleotides: TGTGCCAGCAGCTTAGGGCCGAACTACGAGCAGTACTTC. Complete variable domain (other parts from reference TRBV7-9 and TRBJ2-7): DTGVSQNPRHKITKRGQNVTFRCDPISEHNRLYWYRQTLGQGPEFLTYFQNEAQLEKSRLLSDRFSAERPKGSFSTLEIQRTEQGDSAMYLCASSLGPNYEQYFGPGTRLTVT.

This clone showed up just a few times. V gene TRBV4-1 combines with J gene TRBJ2-2; D perhaps matches TRBD2 (6 bases). The CDR3 spans 21 residues. CDR1 MGHRA and CDR2 YSYEKL come from the germline V gene. V lost 1 base to trimming and J lost 0 bases, with 24 bases between them. The CDR3 loop reads CASSQGRRLPGDRTNTGELFF. The CDR3, as DNA: TGCGCCAGCAGCCAAGGCCGGCGTCTTCCGGGGGATAGGACGAACACCGGGGAGCTGTTTTTT.

This chain joins TRBV7-8 and TRBJ1-6; D is uncertain. In germline, CDR1 is SGHVS, CDR2 FQNEAQ. The V end lost 3 bases, the J end lost 8 bases, and 11 bases lay between the germline ends. The CDR3 extends over 14 amino acids. The chain's CDR3 is CASSFGRHDSPLHF. CDR3 nucleotide sequence: TGTGCCAGCAGCTTTGGGCGCCACGATTCACCCCTCCACTTT. Looking up the rest from reference TRBV7-8 and TRBJ1-6 gives the full variable domain: GAGVSQSPRYKVAKRGQDVALRCDPISGHVSLFWYQQALGQGPEFLTYFQNEAQLDKSGLPSDRFFAERPEGSVSTLKIQRTQQEDSAVYLCASSFGRHDSPLHFGNGTRLTVT.

The chain couples TRBV6-5 to TRBJ2-7, with 10 bases fitting TRBD2. V lost 6 bases, J lost 2 bases, and 4 bases stayed unmatched. This CDR3 has 14 amino acids. Germline loops: CDR1 MNHEY, CDR2 SVGAGI. This CDR3 reads CASRSTSGAYEQYF. Written as DNA, the CDR3 is TGTGCCAGCAGAAGCACTAGCGGGGCCTACGAGCAGTACTTC.

The chain couples TRBV7-9 to TRBJ2-2; 13 bases line up with TRBD2. V lost 8 bases to trimming and J lost 7 bases; unmatched junction nucleotides: 10. Germline V gene lookup returns CDR1 SEHNR and CDR2 FQNEAQ (reference sequence). There are 16 residues in the CDR3. Here the CDR3 DNA reads TGTGCCAGCTTCATTGGGACTAGCGGGAAAGTCGGGGAGCTGTTTTTT. Encoded protein: CASFIGTSGKVGELFF.

This clone has a handful of counts. The J gene is TRBJ1-2, the V gene TRBV6-6, with TRBD1 matching 7 bases. Germline V gene data show CDR1 as MNHNY and CDR2 as SVGAGI (reference sequence). With 4 bases clipped from V and 4 bases from J, the junction kept 6 bases outside the gene matches. The CDR3 contains 14 residues. The CDR3 sequence is CASSSTGQAYGYTF. CDR3 DNA: TGTGCCAGCAGTTCGACAGGGCAGGCCTATGGCTACACCTTC.

The V call is TRBV6-6, the J call TRBJ1-5; D remains ambiguous. In germline, CDR1 is MNHNY, CDR2 SVGAGI (reference sequence). Trimming left V 4 bases short and J 1 base short, with 5 bases between. The CDR3 runs to 13 residues. The CDR3 DNA follows: TGTGCCAGCAGTTTTCAAAGCAATCAGCCCCAGCATTTT. Its translation is CASSFQSNQPQHF.